The next 28 T cell receptor beta chains were all read from a single sample in a study of shared clonotypes between healthy human individuals. The table came from immunoSEQ multiplex PCR; TCRdb's copy has only in-frame clones and leaves some out. The sample consists of about a million clones, around 77% of them appearing once. The sample comprised memory CD4+ T cells from PBMCs. The subset was: CD45RA-negative fraction. These receptors originate from a man between 18 and 35 years old in good health. Some clones in this sample may be carry-over from other donors' samples.

This clone was detected once. One end of the junction varies from germline; a read error may be responsible. This chain uses TRBV18 with TRBJ2-2; unclear D gene. The length of the CDR3 is 14 residues. Per germline, CDR1 KGHSH and CDR2 LQKENI. DNA of the CDR3: TGTGCCAGCTCACCAGGGTTGAACGCCGGGGAGCTGTTTTTT. This encodes CASSPGLNAGELFF. The whole variable domain, remainder taken from reference TRBV18 and TRBJ2-2, is NAGVMQNPRHLVRRRGQEARLRCSPMKGHSHVYWYRQLPEEGLKFMVYLQKENIIDESGMPKERFSAEFPKEGPSILRIQQVVRGDSAAYFCASSPGLNAGELFFGEGSRLTVL.

This clone came up once. This rearrangement joins TRBV6-1 to TRBJ1-3; the D gene is possibly TRBD1 (6 bases). The V gene's germline CDR1 is MNHNS and CDR2 SASEGT. The V gene lost 2 bases and the J gene lost 0 bases, with 17 bases spanning the gap. The CDR3 extends over 18 amino acids. This CDR3 is CASSEHNGGGYSGNTIYF. The CDR3 DNA is TGTGCCAGCAGTGAACATAACGGAGGGGGGTACTCTGGAAACACCATATATTTT.

The chain employs TRBV5-1 and TRBJ1-1; D remains unclear. In germline, CDR1 is SGHRS, CDR2 YFSETQ. This CDR3 region has 15 residues. V shed 1 base and J shed 0 bases, with 10 bases lying between them. In DNA form, the CDR3 reads TGCGCCAGCAGCTTGTTTGGAGGTATGAACACTGAAGCTTTCTTT. Encoded protein: CASSLFGGMNTEAFF.

The chain recombines TRBV7-2 with TRBJ2-1, with D possibly TRBD2 on 5 matching bases. V shed 5 bases and J shed 0 bases, with 11 bases lying between them. Germline CDR1 SGHTA, CDR2 FQGNSA. This CDR3 spans 15 amino acids. The CDR3 DNA follows: TGTGCCAGCAGCCCCCGGGGAAGCTCCTACAATGAGCAGTTCTTC. This encodes CASSPRGSSYNEQFF.

This clone was recorded only once. The chain uses TRBV5-1 and TRBJ2-1; 8 nucleotides agree with TRBD1. The CDR3 runs to 16 residues. After removal of 0 bases from V and 4 bases from J, the junction contained 6 bases not matched to a gene. The germline CDR1 and CDR2 sequences are SGHRS and YFSETQ. The DNA for the CDR3 is TGCGCCAGCAGCTTGGCAGGACAGGGTTTTTACAATGAGCAGTTCTTC. Its translation: CASSLAGQGFYNEQFF.

This chain joins TRBV9 and TRBJ2-3; the D gene is possibly TRBD2 (6 bases). Trimming took 3 bases from V and 2 from J, leaving 19 bases between them. The CDR3 is 17 residues long. The germline CDR1 and CDR2 sequences are SGDLS and YYNGEE. The CDR3 DNA follows: TGTGCCAGCAGCGCCATTGGGGTAGCGGCTTACACAGATACGCAGTATTTT. Translated, it gives CASSAIGVAAYTDTQYF.

The chain recombines TRBV5-1 with TRBJ2-2; TRBD2 agrees at 14 bases. The CDR3 sequence is 18 residues long. The germline gives CDR1 SGHRS, CDR2 YFSETQ. Trimming cost V 4 bases and J 2 bases; bases outside gene matches: 7. The CDR3 DNA reads TGCGCCAGCAGCAAGACTAGCGGGAGGGTCCTTAACACCGGGGAGCTGTTTTTT. Residues: CASSKTSGRVLNTGELFF. Full variable domain (outside the CDR3, taken from reference TRBV5-1 and TRBJ2-2): KAGVTQTPRYLIKTRGQQVTLSCSPISGHRSVSWYQQTPGQGLQFLFEYFSETQRNKGNFPGRFSGRQFSNSRSEMNVSTLELGDSALYLCASSKTSGRVLNTGELFFGEGSRLTVL.

The chain employs TRBV28 and TRBJ2-5; 8 bases map to TRBD1. Germline CDR1 reads MDHEN; CDR2 reads SYDVKM. The junction had 10 bases not matched to a gene; V was cut back by 2 bases and J by 5 bases. CDR3 length: 16 residues. The CDR3 loop reads CASSLADRGYLETQYF. DNA of the CDR3: TGTGCCAGCAGTTTAGCCGACAGGGGATATTTGGAGACCCAGTACTTC.

This clone was counted once. CDR3 amino acids: CASSVSGAFQETQYF. CDR3 bases: TGCGCCAGTTCAGTTTCAGGGGCGTTCCAAGAGACCCAGTACTTC. This chain connects TRBV5-1 to TRBJ2-5; D perhaps matches TRBD1 (6 bases). The CDR3 extends over 15 amino acids. Trimming shortened V by 8 bases and J by 1 base, and 18 bases separated the two germline ends. Germline CDR1 reads SGHRS; CDR2 reads YFSETQ.

This clone is a singleton in its sample. This chain connects TRBV10-3 to TRBJ2-5; 11 nucleotides line up with TRBD2. The CDR3 length is 16 residues. CDR1 is ENHRY and CDR2 is SYGVKD in the germline V gene. The V gene end was trimmed by 8 bases and the J gene end by 2 bases; junction bases not matched to a gene: 10. The CDR3 here is CAIGGVGTSGQETQYF. The CDR3 region has the DNA TGTGCCATCGGGGGAGTGGGGACTAGCGGACAAGAGACCCAGTACTTC.

CDR3 sequence reads: CASSVAPSAEETQYF. The CDR3 DNA reads as TGTGCCAGCAGCGTAGCCCCCAGCGCCGAAGAGACCCAGTACTTC. V usage is TRBV9 and J usage is TRBJ2-5; D is undetermined. The CDR3 runs to 15 residues. The V gene lost 0 bases and the J gene lost 3 bases, with 12 bases spanning the gap. Germline CDR1 SGDLS, CDR2 YYNGEE.

On this clone itself: This CDR3 is also generated by other DNA sequences in the sample. V usage is TRBV5-1 and J usage is TRBJ2-5; 7 nucleotides agree with TRBD1. With V trimmed by 7 bases and J by 1 base, 4 bases remained unmatched. This CDR3 is built from 13 residues. The germline CDR1 and CDR2 sequences are SGHRS and YFSETQ. The CDR3 bases are TGCGCCAGCTCAGGACAGGCCCAAGAGACCCAGTACTTC. Protein: CASSGQAQETQYF. Combining the CDR3 with reference TRBV5-1 and TRBJ2-5 gives the whole variable domain KAGVTQTPRYLIKTRGQQVTLSCSPISGHRSVSWYQQTPGQGLQFLFEYFSETQRNKGNFPGRFSGRQFSNSRSEMNVSTLELGDSALYLCASSGQAQETQYFGPGTRLLVL.

The CDR3 is CASSFVLGASKVNTEAFF. The CDR3 DNA follows: TGCGCCAGCAGCTTTGTTCTTGGGGCGAGCAAAGTGAACACTGAAGCTTTCTTT. This rearrangement joins TRBV5-1 to TRBJ1-1; D is perhaps TRBD1 (5 bases). With 2 bases removed from V and 0 bases from J, the gap between germline ends came to 20 bases. The germline gives CDR1 SGHRS, CDR2 YFSETQ. There are 18 residues in the CDR3.

This sequence joins TRBV23-1 and TRBJ1-1; the D gene is possibly TRBD1 (5 bases). TRBV23-1 is an open reading frame whose function is uncertain. V was pared by 6 bases and J by 12 bases, with 23 bases between. This CDR3 comprises 14 residues. CDR3: CASSQAGGSRGTFF. Written as DNA, the CDR3 is TGCGCCAGCAGCCAAGCCGGGGGGAGTAGAGGGACTTTCTTT.

Worth noting for this clone: The junction shows a germline mismatch at one end, possibly a read error. Other DNA sequences in this sample translate to the same CDR3. The chain combines TRBV7-2 with TRBJ2-7, with D uncertain. Germline V gives CDR1 SGHTA, CDR2 FQGNSA. The CDR3 extends over 13 amino acids. This CDR3 reads CASSRPGPYEQYF. In DNA, the CDR3 is TGTGCCAGCAGCCGCCCGGGCCCCTATGAGCAGTACTTC. The full variable domain, with the rest looked up from reference TRBV7-2 and TRBJ2-7, is GAGVSQSPSNKVTEKGKDVELRCDPISGHTALYWYRQSLGQGLEFLIYFQGNSAPDKSGLPSDRFSAERTGGSVSTLTIQRTQQEDSAVYLCASSRPGPYEQYFGPGTRLTVT.

CDR3 sequence: CASSRVDSEPVGYTF. The CDR3 DNA reads TGCGCCAGCAGCCGGGTCGACAGCGAGCCTGTGGGCTACACCTTC. This sequence joins TRBV4-1 and TRBJ1-2, with D tentatively TRBD1 (5 bases). Deletions cut 4 bases from V and 8 bases from J, with 20 bases between. This CDR3 region has 15 residues. Germline V gives CDR1 MGHRA, CDR2 YSYEKL.

The rearrangement joins TRBV14 to TRBJ1-4; weak D call: TRBD1 (5 bases). This CDR3 has 12 residues. The V gene lost 4 bases and the J gene lost 8 bases, with 8 bases spanning the gap. Germline V lookup: CDR1 SGHDN, CDR2 FVKESK. CDR3 sequence (DNA): TGTGCCAGCAGCCTGTGGGGGGAAAAACTGTTTTTT. Translating gives CASSLWGEKLFF. The full variable domain, completed using reference TRBV14 and TRBJ1-4, is EAGVTQFPSHSVIEKGQTVTLRCDPISGHDNLYWYRRVMGKEIKFLLHFVKESKQDESGMPNNRFLAERTGGTYSTLKVQPAELEDSGVYFCASSLWGEKLFFGSGTQLSVL.

This clone was counted between two and nine times. The genes are TRBV13 and TRBJ2-1, with D perhaps TRBD2 (6 bases). The V gene's germline CDR1 is PRHDT and CDR2 FYEKMQ (reference sequence). V dropped 1 base and J dropped 7 bases, with 8 bases sitting between them. This CDR3 has 13 residues. The CDR3 reads CASSLEGRNEQFF. CDR3 DNA sequence: TGTGCCAGCAGCTTAGAGGGGAGGAATGAGCAGTTCTTC.

The rearrangement uses TRBV7-8 and TRBJ2-5; D is tentatively TRBD1 or TRBD2 (5 bases each). The CDR3 has 14 amino acids. The germline V and J ends were trimmed by 6 bases and 4 bases, with 15 bases remaining between them. The germline gives CDR1 SGHVS, CDR2 FQNEAQ. The CDR3 DNA follows: TGTGCCAGCAGTTCCACTTCGGGACCAGAGACCCAGTACTTC. Residues: CASSSTSGPETQYF. The full variable domain, completed using reference TRBV7-8 and TRBJ2-5, is GAGVSQSPRYKVAKRGQDVALRCDPISGHVSLFWYQQALGQGPEFLTYFQNEAQLDKSGLPSDRFFAERPEGSVSTLKIQRTQQEDSAVYLCASSSTSGPETQYFGPGTRLLVL.

V and J are TRBV5-1 and TRBJ2-3; D gene uncertain. The ends were cut back, 2 bases at V and 0 bases at J, with 7 bases in the middle. CDR1 and CDR2 (germline): SGHRS, YFSETQ. This CDR3 region has 14 residues. This chain's CDR3 is CASSFSRSTDTQYF. CDR3 DNA: TGCGCCAGCAGCTTCAGCCGTAGCACAGATACGCAGTATTTT.

This sequence joins TRBV4-2 and TRBJ1-4; TRBD1 matches 10 bases. The CDR3 spans 16 residues. J gave up 7 bases and V 4 bases, and 9 bases lay outside the gene matches. Germline lookup yields CDR1 LGHNA and CDR2 YNFKEQ. The CDR3 sequence: CASSPTGGAGSEKLFF. The CDR3, as DNA: TGTGCCAGCAGCCCGACAGGGGGCGCGGGGAGTGAAAAACTGTTTTTT.

The rearrangement joins TRBV7-9 to TRBJ1-1; D call uncertain. Germline values: CDR1 SEHNR, CDR2 FQNEAQ (reference sequence). Trimming shortened V by 2 bases and J by 6 bases, and 10 bases separated the two germline ends. This CDR3 has 13 amino acids. CDR3 nucleotides: TGTGCCAGCAGCTTACCCAAGGGCGCTGAAGCTTTCTTT. Amino acids: CASSLPKGAEAFF.

CDR3 sequence (DNA): TGTGCCAGCAGTAGCACAGGGTTTGCCTACGAGCAGTACTTC. This translates into CASSSTGFAYEQYF. V and J are TRBV28 and TRBJ2-7; a weak D match, TRBD1 (6 bases). Trimming left V 5 bases short and J 2 bases short, with 13 bases between. The CDR3 is 14 residues long. Germline values: CDR1 MDHEN, CDR2 SYDVKM.

The V gene is TRBV5-4, the J gene TRBJ2-1; D ambiguous. Trimming removed 0 bases at V and 0 bases at J, with 10 bases between. The CDR3 has 16 amino acids. CDR1 is SGHNT and CDR2 is YYREEE in the germline V gene (reference sequence). CDR3 region: CASSLGSRSSYNEQFF. CDR3 coding DNA: TGTGCCAGCAGCTTGGGCTCCAGGAGCTCCTACAATGAGCAGTTCTTC.

This chain uses TRBV9 with TRBJ2-3; D is undetermined. V lost 1 base to trimming and J lost 1 base, with 7 bases between them. There are 14 residues in the CDR3. Germline assignment: CDR1 SGDLS and CDR2 YYNGEE. CDR3 DNA: TGTGCCAGCAGCGTACACGCGCGCACAGATACGCAGTATTTT. This sequence encodes CASSVHARTDTQYF.

V gene TRBV6-1 combines with J gene TRBJ1-3; D is ambiguous. Trimming removed 8 bases at V and 2 bases at J, with 10 bases between. Germline lookup yields CDR1 MNHNS and CDR2 SASEGT. The length of the CDR3 is 13 residues. The CDR3 DNA reads as TGTGCCAGCCCCCGGGATACTGGAAACACCATATATTTT. Its translation: CASPRDTGNTIYF.

The chain couples TRBV21-1 to TRBJ2-7; the table gives TRBD2 as D, unverified against the DNA. TRBV21-1 is a documented pseudogene. CDR3 length: 14 residues. CDR3 in DNA: TGTGCCATATACAGCGGGGGGAGCTCCTACGAGCAGTACTTC. Translated, it gives CAIYSGGSSYEQYF.

This clone was seen only a few times. The chain uses TRBV5-4 and TRBJ1-4; TRBD1 is a possible D gene (5 bases). CDR3 length: 14 amino acids. V was cut by 4 bases and J by 8 bases, with 15 bases left in between. The germline V gene has CDR1 SGHNT and CDR2 YYREEE (reference sequence). Here the CDR3 reads CASSALGGGEKLFF. The CDR3 DNA reads as TGTGCCAGCAGCGCACTCGGCGGGGGGGAAAAACTGTTTTTT.